This section outlines one T cell receptor (beta chain) sequence together with its context. Antigen: not known. Building of the TCR beta libraries involved iRepertoire HTBI primers and Arm-PCR of CDR3 regions. One entry per CDR3 protein, called by TCRdb with MiXCR from the multiplex PCR reads. The sample yields 310,000 or so distinct CDR3 sequences, around a fifth seen once. The data derive from a study of regulatory T cells in long-lasting Graves disease. The CDR3 has 13 residues. Germline V lookup: CDR1 LNHDA, CDR2 SQIVND (reference sequence). V lost 3 bases and J 6 bases, leaving 12 bases between the germline ends. General observations from the study: Because few samples were included, accuracy may have been lower. Persistent cases favored TRBV28, TRBJ1-2 and TRBJ2-5. Persistent cases of Graves' showed reduced TCR diversity relative to newly diagnosed patients.

Documented time point: persistent/refractory GD, antithyroid drugs over 5 years with positive TRAb. Construction of the TCR library relied on RNA isolated from PBMCs. The sequence was obtained from a female donor with Graves disease. The material sequenced was peripheral blood mononuclear cells (PBMCs), taken when the disease was refractory, from a patient treated with antithyroid drugs. V is TRBV19 and J is TRBJ2-7; perhaps TRBD1 as D (5 bases). DNA of the CDR3: TGTGCCAGTAGTATTGGGGCGGCCTGCGAGCAGTACTTC. It encodes CASSIGAACEQYF.